These T cell receptor beta chains were read from a single sample in a study of identical twins. Each CDR3 protein is one row after TCRdb ran MiXCR on the 5' RACE reads. The table records about 660,000 distinct CDR3 sequences, around 8.6% of them present only once. The same sample was also studied in work on yellow fever vaccine responses in identical twins.

The specimen sequenced was PBMCs. These receptors were collected from a woman aged 18-35 years in good health. The CDR3 runs from the conserved cysteine through the conserved F or W. D genes are given only for firm matches. Size is stated for part of the rows, as once, few or many counts, or as a class when the clone is expanded.

TRBV29-1	13	TRBD1	TRBJ2-3	.	CSVEVQGSDTQYF	TGCAGCGTTGAAGTACAGGGGTCCGATACGCAGTATTTT
TRBV5-6	16	TRBD2	TRBJ2-5	few	CASSLDQGLVEETQYF	TGTGCCAGCAGCTTAGATCAAGGACTAGTAGAAGAGACCCAGTACTTC
TRBV30	14	.	TRBJ2-1	.	CAWSVGWGPNEQFF	TGTGCCTGGAGTGTAGGGTGGGGGCCCAATGAGCAGTTCTTC
TRBV6-5	17	TRBD1	TRBJ1-2	.	CASSYSGQGARNYGYTF	TGTGCCAGCAGTTACTCCGGACAGGGGGCGCGGAACTATGGCTACACCTTC
TRBV6-1	14	TRBD1	TRBJ2-1	.	CASGDRGPYNEQFF	TGTGCCAGCGGGGACAGGGGACCCTACAATGAGCAGTTCTTC
TRBV4-3	13	.	TRBJ1-4	.	CASSPGGAEKLFF	TGCGCCAGCAGCCCCGGGGGTGCCGAAAAACTGTTTTTT
TRBV12-3/TRBV12-4	14	TRBD2	TRBJ2-1	many	CASSSLAGTNEQFF	TGTGCCAGCAGTTCCCTAGCGGGGACCAATGAGCAGTTCTTC
TRBV6-1	14	.	TRBJ1-4	many	CASRTGLWDEKLFF	TGTGCCAGCAGAACAGGGTTGTGGGATGAAAAACTGTTTTTT
TRBV29-1	11	.	TRBJ2-3	many	CSVRAVDTQYF	TGCAGCGTTCGAGCCGTAGATACGCAGTATTTT
TRBV27	14	.	TRBJ2-7	.	CASSPSTSAHEQYF	TGTGCCAGCAGTCCAAGTACGTCAGCCCACGAGCAGTACTTC
TRBV7-2	17	TRBD2	TRBJ2-5	.	CASSSGTSGGARETQYF	TGTGCCAGCAGCTCCGGGACTAGCGGGGGGGCTCGGGAGACCCAGTACTTC
TRBV5-5	16	.	TRBJ2-2	few	CASSITTDRNTGELFF	TGTGCCAGCAGCATCACCACAGACAGGAACACCGGGGAGCTGTTTTTT
TRBV11-3	17	TRBD2	TRBJ2-1	.	CASSLPLLTSGINEQFF	TGTGCCAGCAGCTTACCCCTTCTAACTAGCGGGATCAATGAGCAGTTCTTC
TRBV10-3	17	TRBD2	TRBJ2-2	few	CATEIGTSGGAHGELFF	TGTGCCACTGAGATCGGGACTAGCGGGGGGGCCCACGGGGAGCTGTTTTTT
TRBV20-1	14	.	TRBJ2-5	few	CSAPSGSVRETQYF	TGCAGTGCCCCCTCGGGCTCCGTGAGAGAGACCCAGTACTTC
TRBV4-2	15	TRBD1	TRBJ1-2	many	CASSQALTGGLGYTF	TGTGCCAGCAGCCAAGCGTTGACAGGGGGCTTGGGCTACACCTTC
TRBV2	15	TRBD2	TRBJ2-1	.	CASKAGGETYNEQFF	TGTGCCAGCAAAGCGGGAGGAGAAACCTACAATGAGCAGTTCTTC
TRBV24-1	19	TRBD2	TRBJ2-1	few	CATSDLRGSGIGSYNEQFF	TGTGCCACCAGTGATTTGCGTGGGAGCGGGATAGGGTCCTACAATGAGCAGTTCTTC
TRBV27	17	TRBD1	TRBJ2-7	few	CASSRNPSGTGAYEQYF	TGTGCCAGCAGTCGCAACCCCTCCGGGACAGGGGCCTACGAGCAGTACTTC
TRBV13	16	.	TRBJ1-6	.	CASSLGRRQDNSPLHF	TGTGCCAGCAGCTTAGGTAGACGGCAGGATAATTCACCCCTCCACTTT
TRBV7-8	13	.	TRBJ1-1	.	CASSRLADTEAFF	TGTGCCAGCAGCCGCCTTGCGGACACTGAAGCTTTCTTT
TRBV6-2/TRBV6-3	13	.	TRBJ2-1	.	CASSYWRVDEQFF	TGTGCCAGCAGTTACTGGAGGGTGGATGAGCAGTTCTTC
TRBV12-3/TRBV12-4	14	.	TRBJ1-2	many	CASSPSTGGYGYTF	TGTGCCAGCAGCCCCTCCACGGGAGGCTATGGCTACACCTTC
TRBV4-3	13	.	TRBJ2-1	.	CASSQRSYNEQFF	TGCGCCAGCAGCCAACGGTCTTACAATGAGCAGTTCTTC
TRBV28	18	TRBD2	TRBJ2-5	.	CASSSWSQTSGNQETQYF	TGTGCCAGCAGTTCTTGGTCCCAGACTAGCGGCAACCAAGAGACCCAGTACTTC
TRBV25-1	15	.	TRBJ1-4	few	CASSPRAGSNEKLFF	TGTGCCAGCAGTCCAAGGGCAGGGTCTAATGAAAAACTGTTTTTT
TRBV29-1	16	.	TRBJ2-5	few	CSVEKRGNRESETQYF	TGCAGCGTTGAAAAACGTGGGAACAGGGAATCAGAGACCCAGTACTTC
TRBV10-3	17	TRBD1	TRBJ2-5	many	CASRWGQGGSFAETQYF	TGTGCCTCGCGGTGGGGACAGGGGGGTTCATTCGCGGAGACCCAGTACTTC
TRBV24-1	16	.	TRBJ2-5	few	CATSYAGTGDQETQYF	TGTGCCACCAGCTATGCCGGGACGGGGGACCAAGAGACCCAGTACTTC
TRBV28	14	.	TRBJ1-1	.	CASSWPQGWTEAFF	TGTGCCAGCAGTTGGCCACAGGGTTGGACTGAAGCTTTCTTT
TRBV2	15	TRBD1	TRBJ1-5	.	CASRGDRGYNQPQHF	TGTGCCAGCAGGGGAGACAGGGGGTACAATCAGCCCCAGCATTTT
TRBV15	16	.	TRBJ1-6	few	CATSSAEGVGNSPLHF	TGTGCCACCAGCAGTGCAGAAGGGGTGGGGAATTCACCCCTCCACTTT
TRBV4-3	17	.	TRBJ1-2	many	CASSQDLVDTENYGYTF	TGCGCCAGCAGCCAAGATCTGGTGGACACCGAGAACTATGGCTACACCTTC
TRBV7-2	17	TRBD1	TRBJ2-6	few	CASSLASTGGGANVLTF	TGTGCCAGCAGCTTAGCGTCAACAGGGGGTGGGGCCAACGTCCTGACTTTC
TRBV28	15	.	TRBJ2-7	.	CASIVGVANSYEQYF	TGTGCCAGCATCGTAGGGGTGGCTAACTCCTACGAGCAGTACTTC
TRBV20-1	14	.	TRBJ1-5	few	CSARTDNSNQPQHF	TGCAGTGCTAGGACAGATAATAGCAATCAGCCCCAGCATTTT